This TCR beta chain appears in the sequencing data of a study of Ad26.COV2.S vaccination and SARS-CoV-2 variants (dated by TCRdb to the early 2020s). About the study as a whole: Donors in the vaccine arm were drawn from COV1001, a multicentre, randomized, double-blind, placebo-controlled phase I-IIa trial testing Ad26.COV2.S in healthy adults. Ad26.COV2.S was administered intramuscularly at 5 x 10^10 or 1 x 10^11 viral particles, either as a single shot or as two shots given 56 days apart. The specificity and breadth of SARS-CoV-2-reactive T cell receptors after Ad26.COV2.S vaccination were assessed by TCRbeta repertoire sequencing. The TCR-sequenced set comprised approximately 30 samples: approximately 19 Ad26.COV2.S vaccine recipients, 5 placebo recipients and 8 SARS-CoV-2 convalescent individuals. Trial participants were randomized into five groups of five, in which low-dose or high-dose Ad26.COV2.S was given once or twice, or placebo was given on both occasions. Investigators remained blinded to trial group allocation during experiments and outcome assessment. Study-level results and caveats: Higher spike-specific TCR breadth was observed in Ad26.COV2.S recipients than in placebo recipients (P = 0.0014). The study lacked the statistical power to compare responses across vaccine doses or regimens. Non-spike TCR breadth was comparable between vaccine and placebo recipients, consistent with the vaccine containing only spike. After vaccination, substantial breadth of spike-specific CD8+ and CD4+ T cell responses was reported. It was noted by the authors that total T cell responses may have been underestimated by the TCR breadth and depth analyses.

The germline V gene (reference sequence) specifies MNHEY as CDR1 and SMNVEV as CDR2. Spanning cysteine to phenylalanine, the CDR3 consists of 12 amino acids. CDR3 DNA is the only sequence kept; it has 36 bases, read in frame from the first base. Deletion took 5 bases off V and 4 bases off J, with a span of 8 bases between the germline ends. This clone was seen a handful of times. No cognate antigen has been identified for it. No much larger clonotype is one base removed from it; base qualities were not supplied. This specimen's treatment or condition label, per the study, means: roughly 20 received Ad26.COV2.S at low or high dose, single or two shots; about 5 received placebo; per-sample allocation not given. Repertoires of vaccine and placebo recipients were sequenced from samples collected on day 63 after the first injection. In Cohort 1b, about 25 adults aged 18-55 years were enrolled at a single site in Boston, USA, between 29 July and 7 August 2020. Ad26.COV2.S was a replication-incompetent adenovirus type 26 vector expressing a prefusion-stabilized SARS-CoV-2 spike protein from the original Wuhan strain.

The immunoSEQ Assay was the method used to sequence TCRbeta CDR3 regions. After extraction, genomic DNA underwent amplification by bias-controlled multiplex PCR, followed by high-throughput sequencing. The original methods were these. Collapsing and filtering of sequences were performed to quantify the absolute abundance of each unique TCRbeta CDR3 region. T cell fraction was estimated by normalization of TCRbeta template counts to usable DNA, with usable DNA being measured through amplification of reference genes present in all nucleated cells. Repertoire TCRs were annotated as SARS-CoV-2-specific when V gene, CDR3 amino acid sequence and J gene were exactly matched to a known reactive TCR set. The reference SARS-CoV-2 TCR set was derived from MIRA and filtered for enrichment in COVID-19-positive ImmuneCODE repertoires, a step that removed public or cross-reactive TCRs. Drawing on the MIRA antigens, annotated TCRs were analysed further at the level of specific ORF or position within ORF. Depth was the summed frequency of annotated unique rearrangements, while breadth was defined as annotated unique rearrangements over total unique productive rearrangements. Group comparisons of TCR breadth used two-sided Wilcoxon rank-sum tests. In its TCRdb copy, this immuneACCESS table keeps in-frame sequences only and misses some clones. Where compared with another copy, unresolved V genes explain less than half of these, and the others have no known cause. The V and J calls and clone size were taken over from that table, and D and trimming were inferred from the DNA. A total of a few hundred thousand clones appear in this sample, about nine tenths of them only once. The ten biggest clones cover about 3.4% of the sample.

In this chain, TRBV27 is recombined with TRBJ1-2, with a weak D call of TRBD1 (5 bases match). This receptor was obtained from a person between 18 and 60 years old who received the Ad26.COV2.S COVID-19 vaccine or a placebo. This specimen consisted of peripheral blood, obtained in a trial of Ad26.COV2.S vaccine versus placebo. The DNA is as follows: TGTGCCAGCAGTGCGGGGACCTATGGCTACACCTTC. This gives the protein CASSAGTYGYTF.